What follows are 6 T cell receptor beta chains derived from one specimen sequenced in a study of lymphopenia after photon versus proton radiotherapy. The data were produced by immunoSEQ multiplex PCR, yet TCRdb's version contains in-frame clones alone and is incomplete. The sample lists tens of thousands of clones, around 80% occurring once. The sequenced sample was peripheral blood, obtained from a patient treated with proton-based radiotherapy. These TCRs come from a man between 60 and 70 years old with pancreatic cancer.

The genes are TRBV29-1 and TRBJ1-1; 7 bases fit TRBD1. The CDR3 has 14 amino acids. The V segment lost 5 bases and the J segment 6 bases; nucleotides outside the gene matches: 12. Germline lookup yields CDR1 SQVTM and CDR2 ANQGSEA. The CDR3 here is CSVHIPTGRAEAFF. CDR3 in DNA: TGCAGCGTTCATATACCGACAGGGCGGGCTGAAGCTTTCTTT.

J is TRBJ1-6 and V is TRBV4-3, with D unresolved. The V end was cut by 2 bases, the J end by 7 bases, with 18 bases between. This CDR3 is 17 amino acids long. CDR1 LGHNA and CDR2 YSLEER come from the germline V gene. The CDR3 DNA sequence: TGCGCCAGCAGCCAAAACTCTTTCCGGTCCAGGAATTCACCCCTCCACTTT. The encoded protein is CASSQNSFRSRNSPLHF.

The V gene is TRBV6-1, the J gene TRBJ1-2; D is ambiguous. Trimming removed 7 bases from V and 7 bases from J, with 10 bases in between. Germline V gene data show CDR1 as MNHNS and CDR2 as SASEGT. The CDR3 has 11 amino acids. The CDR3: CASTPLVGYTF. For the CDR3, the DNA is TGTGCCAGCACCCCGCTTGTTGGCTACACCTTC.

The chain is built from TRBV6-4 and TRBJ2-1; TRBD1 aligns across 9 bases. V shed 0 bases and J 11 bases; nucleotides not matched to a gene: 8. Per the germline V gene, CDR1 is MRHNA and CDR2 is SNTAGT. This CDR3 contains 15 residues. The CDR3 region is CASSDSTGGAMKQFF. CDR3 nucleotides: TGTGCCAGCAGTGACTCGACAGGGGGGGCAATGAAGCAGTTCTTC.

The chain has TRBV5-1 and TRBJ1-3, with no clear D. V lost 0 bases, J lost 4 bases, and 5 bases lay in between. The CDR3 sequence is 13 residues long. Germline CDR1 is SGHRS and CDR2 is YFSETQ. CDR3 region: CASSLADGNTIYF. CDR3 nucleotides: TGCGCCAGCAGCTTGGCAGACGGAAACACCATATATTTT. The variable domain in full, with the rest retrieved from reference TRBV5-1 and TRBJ1-3, is KAGVTQTPRYLIKTRGQQVTLSCSPISGHRSVSWYQQTPGQGLQFLFEYFSETQRNKGNFPGRFSGRQFSNSRSEMNVSTLELGDSALYLCASSLADGNTIYFGEGSWLTVV.

The gene calls are TRBV7-9 and TRBJ1-2; D gene unclear. Trimming removed 3 bases from V and 1 base from J, with 18 bases in between. Germline assignment: CDR1 SEHNR and CDR2 FQNEAQ (reference sequence). The CDR3 spans 17 residues. Here the CDR3 DNA reads TGTGCCAGCAGCTTCGGCTCGATGGGAAAAATTAACTATGGCTACACCTTC. Amino acid sequence: CASSFGSMGKINYGYTF.